This T cell receptor beta chain is from a study of siplizumab effects on memory and regulatory T cells. Study outcomes and limitations: A major contribution to the alloresponse seemed to be made by naive T cells, which seemed more diverse than memory cells. Unstimulated subsets were the mapping target of only a minor fraction of alloreactive clones.

Germline CDR1 reads SGHNT; CDR2 reads YYREEE (reference sequence). Deletions cut 5 bases from V and 7 bases from J, with 19 bases between. The CDR3 has 14 residues. In each sample, about 100,000 TCR templates were assayed. Method: immunoSEQ multiplex PCR; TCRdb's copy keeps in-frame clones and lacks some. The table lists more than 85,000 clones, 80% to 95% of them singletons. Note on this clone: Its antigen remains unidentified.

Source material: CD4+ T cells sorted from blood. The genes are TRBV5-4 and TRBJ2-7, with D maybe TRBD1 (6 bases). The sequence derives from a human donor in good health. The CDR3 sequence: CASRPQGSRGEQYF. Written as DNA, the CDR3 is TGTGCCAGCAGACCCCAGGGGTCGAGGGGAGAGCAGTACTTC.